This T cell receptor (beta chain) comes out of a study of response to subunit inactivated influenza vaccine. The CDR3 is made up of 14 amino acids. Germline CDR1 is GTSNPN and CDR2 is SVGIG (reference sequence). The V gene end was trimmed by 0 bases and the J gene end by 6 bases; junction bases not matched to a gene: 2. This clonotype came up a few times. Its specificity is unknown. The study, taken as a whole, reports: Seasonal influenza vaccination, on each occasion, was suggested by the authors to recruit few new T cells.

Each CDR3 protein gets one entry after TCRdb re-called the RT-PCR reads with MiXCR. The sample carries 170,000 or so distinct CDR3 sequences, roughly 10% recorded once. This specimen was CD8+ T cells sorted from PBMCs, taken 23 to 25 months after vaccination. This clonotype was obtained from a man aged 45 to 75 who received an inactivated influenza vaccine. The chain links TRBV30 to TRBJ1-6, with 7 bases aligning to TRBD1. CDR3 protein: CAWSVGTVNSPLHF. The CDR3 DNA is TGTGCCTGGAGTGTAGGGACAGTTAATTCACCCCTCCACTTT.